The rows below give T cell receptor beta chains drawn from one sample of a study of radiation and T cells in renal cell carcinoma. The repertoire was sequenced with immunoSEQ multiplex PCR; TCRdb's copy has only in-frame clones and lacks some. The profile covers about 120,000 clones, with about four fifths appearing a single time and 5.8% taken by the ten largest. Here the sequenced sample was blood, taken from a patient whose treatment included radiotherapy and nephrectomy. These receptors all stem from a man aged 50-59 years with renal cell carcinoma. The CDR3 runs from the conserved cysteine through the conserved F or W. The D gene is left open where the match is weak. Only some rows state a clone size, as once, few, many or a class for expanded clones.

d_call	v_call	j_call	clone_size	cdr3_aa	cdr3_nt
NA	TRBV12-5	TRBJ2-7	NA	CASGLATLYVGTNPRGSYEQYF	TGTGCTAGTGGTTTGGCTACCTTGTACGTTGGGACAAACCCGAGGGGCTCCTACGAGCAGTACTTC
NA	TRBV27	TRBJ1-2	NA	CASSLSPSDITNYGYTF	TGTGCCAGCAGTTTATCACCATCGGACATCACTAACTATGGCTACACCTTC
NA	TRBV6-5	TRBJ1-3	few	CASSQDGASGNTIYF	TGTGCCAGCAGCCAGGACGGAGCCTCTGGAAACACCATATATTTT
TRBD2	TRBV9	TRBJ2-3	NA	CASSPFLLAGGSTDTQYF	TGTGCCAGCAGCCCATTCCTTTTGGCGGGGGGCAGCACAGATACGCAGTATTTT
NA	TRBV10-2	TRBJ2-7	NA	CASSGNQYEQYF	TGCGCCAGCAGTGGTAACCAGTACGAGCAGTACTTC
NA	TRBV29-1	TRBJ2-3	NA	CSVRGVRTDTQYF	TGCAGCGTGAGGGGAGTTCGCACAGATACGCAGTATTTT
TRBD1	TRBV29-1	TRBJ2-5	NA	CSVGSSVVGRGRETQYF	TGCAGCGTTGGGTCTTCGGTTGTGGGCAGGGGGCGAGAGACCCAGTACTTC
TRBD1	TRBV4-1	TRBJ2-1	NA	CASSRVGQGNEQFF	TGCGCCAGCAGCCGGGTAGGACAGGGCAATGAGCAGTTCTTC
TRBD1	TRBV6-5	TRBJ1-2	NA	CASSPGQENYGYTF	TGTGCCAGCAGTCCGGGACAGGAAAACTATGGCTACACCTTC
TRBD2	TRBV9	TRBJ2-1	once	CASSVVGSGGYNEQFF	TGTGCCAGCAGCGTAGTGGGTAGCGGGGGGTACAATGAGCAGTTCTTC
NA	TRBV7-2	TRBJ1-2	NA	CASSLRRSPDYGYTF	TGTGCCAGCAGCTTAAGAAGATCCCCCGACTATGGCTACACCTTC
NA	TRBV5-6	TRBJ1-2	few	CASSVDIIRLGYTF	TGTGCCAGCAGCGTCGACATCATTAGGCTTGGCTACACCTTC
NA	TRBV28	TRBJ2-2	NA	CASSPHGSANTGELFF	TGTGCCAGCAGTCCCCACGGGAGCGCGAACACCGGGGAGCTGTTTTTT
NA	TRBV6-5	TRBJ2-6	NA	CASSYSARHGANVLTF	TGTGCCAGCAGTTACTCCGCGAGGCATGGGGCCAACGTCCTGACTTTC
NA	TRBV5-4	TRBJ2-1	NA	CASSGGLPKSVNEQFF	TGTGCCAGCAGCGGAGGACTACCCAAATCTGTCAATGAGCAGTTCTTC
TRBD1	TRBV13	TRBJ2-7	once	CASSLGTGTGYEQYF	TGTGCCAGCAGCTTAGGGACTGGGACAGGGTACGAGCAGTACTTC
NA	TRBV27	TRBJ2-2	NA	CASSLQGRRTGELFF	TGTGCCAGCAGTTTGCAGGGGAGAAGGACCGGGGAGCTGTTTTTT
TRBD1	TRBV29-1	TRBJ1-2	NA	CSATGTDYGYTF	TGCAGCGCTACAGGGACAGACTATGGCTACACCTTC
NA	TRBV6-5	TRBJ1-4	NA	CASRLQATNEKLFF	TGTGCCAGCAGATTACAAGCAACTAATGAAAAACTGTTTTTT
NA	TRBV4-3	TRBJ2-1	NA	CASSQGSGSSYNEQFF	TGCGCCAGCAGCCAAGGCTCAGGGAGCTCCTACAATGAGCAGTTCTTC
NA	TRBV27	TRBJ1-5	NA	CASSLQGRGVRQPQHF	TGTGCCAGCAGTTTACAGGGCCGAGGGGTACGTCAGCCCCAGCATTTT
TRBD2	TRBV14	TRBJ2-5	once	CASSQGSGTYQETQYF	TGTGCCAGCAGCCAAGGGAGCGGGACCTACCAAGAGACCCAGTACTTC
NA	TRBV9	TRBJ1-2	many	CASSSQENHYGYTF	TGTGCCAGCAGCTCCCAGGAGAATCACTATGGCTACACCTTC
NA	TRBV5-1	TRBJ2-7	NA	CASSFSSNPYEQYF	TGCGCCAGCAGCTTTTCCTCAAACCCCTACGAGCAGTACTTC
NA	TRBV6-1	TRBJ1-5	NA	CASSAQPQHF	TGTGCCAGCAGTGCTCAGCCCCAGCATTTT
NA	TRBV7-2	TRBJ1-3	NA	CASSPGAGNTIYF	TGTGCCAGCAGTCCAGGGGCCGGAAACACCATATATTTT
NA	TRBV12-5	TRBJ1-6	NA	CASGLGTENSPLHF	TGTGCTAGTGGTTTGGGGACAGAAAATTCACCCCTCCACTTT
NA	TRBV6-4	TRBJ1-2	NA	CASSEGLNYGYTF	TGTGCCAGCAGTGAAGGCCTTAACTATGGCTACACCTTC
NA	TRBV13	TRBJ1-1	few	CASSVRDENTEAFF	TGTGCCAGCAGCGTAAGGGATGAAAACACTGAAGCTTTCTTT
NA	TRBV2	TRBJ1-1	NA	CASSEQWESEAFF	TGTGCCAGCAGTGAACAGTGGGAATCTGAAGCTTTCTTT
NA	TRBV6-1	TRBJ2-1	many	CASSAEGPNYQQFF	TGTGCCAGCAGTGCCGAGGGACCGAACTACCAGCAGTTCTTC
TRBD2	TRBV7-9	TRBJ2-3	NA	CASTPGLETDTQYF	TGTGCCAGCACCCCGGGACTAGAAACAGATACGCAGTATTTT
NA	TRBV27	TRBJ1-2	NA	CASSLDRTNYGYTF	TGTGCCAGCAGTCTTGACAGGACTAACTATGGCTACACCTTC
NA	TRBV5-4	TRBJ2-7	NA	CASSSGPTGRSSYEQYF	TGTGCCAGCAGCTCCGGCCCGACAGGGAGGAGCTCCTACGAGCAGTACTTC
TRBD1	TRBV5-1	TRBJ1-1	NA	CASSPTGGWTEAFF	TGCGCCAGCAGCCCGACAGGGGGCTGGACTGAAGCTTTCTTT
NA	TRBV25-1	TRBJ2-5	few	CASSRGPEQETQYF	TGTGCCAGCAGTCGGGGCCCTGAACAAGAGACCCAGTACTTC
NA	TRBV5-8	TRBJ1-1	NA	CASSTDRFTEAFF	TGTGCCAGCAGTACCGACAGGTTCACTGAAGCTTTCTTT
NA	TRBV29-1	TRBJ1-4	NA	CSVEGGGNNEKLFF	TGCAGCGTTGAAGGCGGGGGAAATAATGAAAAACTGTTTTTT
TRBD2	TRBV29-1	TRBJ2-1	NA	CSADSGLYNEQFF	TGCAGCGCTGATAGCGGGTTATACAATGAGCAGTTCTTC
TRBD2	TRBV11-2	TRBJ2-3	NA	CASRQRDLRDTQYF	TGTGCCAGCCGCCAGCGGGACCTTCGAGATACGCAGTATTTT
NA	TRBV7-6	TRBJ1-4	NA	CASSLEIAGLEEKLFF	TGTGCCAGCAGCTTAGAAATCGCGGGTCTGGAGGAAAAACTGTTTTTT
TRBD1	TRBV7-3	TRBJ2-2	NA	CASSPGTGYTGELFF	TGTGCCAGCAGCCCCGGGACAGGGTACACCGGGGAGCTGTTTTTT
TRBD1	TRBV19	TRBJ2-5	NA	CASSPRTGLETQYF	TGTGCCAGTAGTCCTAGGACAGGGCTAGAGACCCAGTACTTC
NA	TRBV29-1	TRBJ2-1	NA	CSVAGRNSYNEQFF	TGCAGCGTTGCCGGCCGGAATTCCTACAATGAGCAGTTCTTC
NA	TRBV20-1	TRBJ2-1	NA	CSAGRNEQFF	TGCAGTGCAGGGCGCAATGAGCAGTTCTTC
NA	TRBV10-1	TRBJ2-7	NA	CASSEQDPRLGEQYF	TGCGCCAGCAGTGAGCAGGACCCAAGGCTGGGGGAGCAGTACTTC
NA	TRBV18	TRBJ2-2	NA	CASSPPERNTGELFF	TGTGCCAGCTCACCACCGGAGAGGAACACCGGGGAGCTGTTTTTT
NA	TRBV29-1	TRBJ2-3	NA	CSAEETSSPDTQYF	TGCAGCGCCGAGGAAACTAGTAGTCCTGATACGCAGTATTTT
NA	TRBV9	TRBJ1-5	few	CASSVDLGSNQPQHF	TGTGCCAGCAGCGTAGACCTCGGGAGCAATCAGCCCCAGCATTTT
NA	TRBV19	TRBJ1-1	NA	CASSTPGQNTEAFF	TGTGCCAGTAGTACACCGGGACAGAACACTGAAGCTTTCTTT
TRBD1	TRBV5-6	TRBJ1-3	once	CASSLGQGALYSGNTIYF	TGTGCCAGCAGCTTGGGTCAGGGGGCCCTCTACTCTGGAAACACCATATATTTT
NA	TRBV6-5	TRBJ2-5	few	CASSYAGETQYF	TGTGCCAGCAGTTACGCGGGTGAGACCCAGTACTTC
NA	TRBV11-3	TRBJ1-2	NA	CASSYLGKTYGYTF	TGTGCCAGCAGCTATCTCGGAAAGACCTATGGCTACACCTTC
NA	TRBV27	TRBJ1-1	NA	CASSLFRGGTEAFF	TGTGCCAGCAGTTTATTCAGGGGCGGCACTGAAGCTTTCTTT
TRBD2	TRBV5-4	TRBJ2-1	NA	CASSGEGVLNNEQFF	TGTGCCAGCAGCGGGGAGGGTGTACTGAACAATGAGCAGTTCTTC
TRBD2	TRBV28	TRBJ2-7	NA	CASSLGPGLAGYEQYF	TGTGCCAGCAGTTTAGGCCCGGGACTAGCGGGTTACGAGCAGTACTTC
TRBD1	TRBV27	TRBJ1-1	few	CASMTNRGVTEAFF	TGTGCCAGCATGACAAACAGGGGAGTGACTGAAGCTTTCTTT